These 26 T cell receptor beta chains originate from one sample sequenced in a study of T cell responses to AZD1222 COVID-19 vaccine. The repertoire was sequenced with immunoSEQ multiplex PCR; TCRdb's copy has only in-frame clones and lacks some. The sample holds around 99,000 clones, around 93% seen once. This material consisted of peripheral blood, taken on day 0 of AZD1222 vaccination. Every receptor here comes from an adult in good health.

The V gene is TRBV6-4, the J gene TRBJ1-2; maybe TRBD1 (5 bases). V was clipped by 4 bases and J by 3 bases, with 12 bases between them. Germline loops: CDR1 MRHNA, CDR2 SNTAGT. This CDR3 region has 14 residues. CDR3 region: CASSVGSRDYGYTF. The CDR3 nucleotides read TGTGCCAGCAGTGTGGGGTCCAGGGACTATGGCTACACCTTC.

This clone was recorded once. The chain has TRBV9 and TRBJ1-6; D not resolved. The CDR3 runs 14 residues. CDR1 is SGDLS and CDR2 is YYNGEE in the germline V gene. The ends were cut back, 3 bases at V and 4 bases at J, with 8 bases in the middle. CDR3 in amino acids: CASSAGGYNSPLHF. The DNA for the CDR3 is TGTGCCAGCAGCGCGGGAGGGTATAATTCACCCCTCCACTTT. Drawing the rest from reference TRBV9 and TRBJ1-6, the complete variable domain is DSGVTQTPKHLITATGQRVTLRCSPRSGDLSVYWYQQSLDQGLQFLIQYYNGEERAKGNILERFSAQQFPDLHSELNLSSLELGDSALYFCASSAGGYNSPLHFGNGTRLTVT.

This clone was counted between two and nine times. The J gene is TRBJ2-7, the V gene TRBV19; possibly TRBD2 for D (6 bases). Trimming shortened V by 6 bases and J by 2 bases, and 17 bases separated the two germline ends. CDR1 and CDR2 from the germline V gene are LNHDA and SQIVND (reference sequence). The CDR3 has 15 amino acids. The CDR3 bases are TGTGCCAGTAGCCCCTGGGGGACTTACCCCTACGAGCAGTACTTC. This sequence encodes CASSPWGTYPYEQYF.

The V and J genes are TRBV11-2 and TRBJ2-7; D is unresolved. Germline CDR1 SGHAT, CDR2 FQNNGV. The V and J ends lost 1 base and 4 bases respectively, with 8 bases between them. The CDR3 loop spans 13 amino acids. CDR3 sequence: CASSLGRAYEQYF. In DNA form, the CDR3 reads TGTGCCAGCAGCTTAGGACGAGCATACGAGCAGTACTTC.

The rearrangement links TRBV4-2 to TRBJ1-2, with TRBD1 as a possible D gene (6 bases). The V and J ends lost 0 bases and 6 bases respectively, with 17 bases between them. The CDR3 runs 16 residues. Germline lookup yields CDR1 LGHNA and CDR2 YNFKEQ. CDR3 DNA: TGTGCCAGCAGCCAAGATCCGGACAGTCTAGGGCATGGCTACACCTTC. It specifies CASSQDPDSLGHGYTF.

This clone was picked up a small number of times. This rearrangement joins TRBV5-4 to TRBJ2-2; the D gene is possibly TRBD1 (5 bases). Germline CDR1 SGHNT, CDR2 YYREEE (reference sequence). V lost 2 bases to trimming and J lost 6 bases, with 14 bases between them. CDR3 size: 15 residues. CDR3 DNA: TGTGCCAGCAGCTTTCCCGACAGTTCTCCCGGGGAGCTGTTTTTT. It is translated as CASSFPDSSPGELFF.

The V gene is TRBV4-1, the J gene TRBJ2-7; the match to TRBD2 covers 8 bases. Germline CDR1 and CDR2: MGHRA and YSYEKL. J lost 2 bases, V lost 2 bases, and 8 bases had no gene match. The length of the CDR3 is 16 residues. CDR3: CASSQQTGGDTYEQYF. For the CDR3, the DNA is TGCGCCAGCAGCCAACAAACGGGGGGGGATACCTACGAGCAGTACTTC.

The chain uses TRBV2 and TRBJ1-4; tentatively, D is TRBD1 (6 bases). The V and J ends lost 5 bases and 0 bases respectively, with 10 bases between them. CDR1 is SNHLY and CDR2 is FYNNEI in the germline V gene. The CDR3 spans 15 residues. The CDR3 nucleotides read TGTGCCAGCAGTCCCCGGACAGCAACTAATGAAAAACTGTTTTTT. This translates into CASSPRTATNEKLFF.

V usage is TRBV2 and J usage is TRBJ2-2; 8 bases align to TRBD2. The CDR3 spans 14 residues. In germline, CDR1 is SNHLY, CDR2 FYNNEI. The trim removed 3 bases at V and 6 bases at J, leaving 3 bases unmatched. CDR3 region: CASSDLAGSGELFF. The CDR3 DNA reads as TGTGCCAGCAGTGATCTAGCGGGTTCCGGGGAGCTGTTTTTT.

The chain carries TRBV6-5 and TRBJ1-1; D is undetermined. The CDR3 has 13 amino acids. The V gene lost 7 bases and the J gene lost 5 bases, with 14 bases spanning the gap. Germline lookup yields CDR1 MNHEY and CDR2 SVGAGI. The CDR3 sequence is CASNPQVETEAFF. For the CDR3, the DNA is TGTGCCAGCAACCCTCAGGTCGAGACTGAAGCTTTCTTT.

In its sample, this clone was seen once. The rearrangement uses TRBV6-6 and TRBJ2-2, with D perhaps TRBD1 (6 bases). V lost 3 bases, J lost 3 bases, and 11 bases lay in between. The CDR3 runs to 15 residues. From germline, CDR1 is MNHNY and CDR2 SVGAGI (reference sequence). The CDR3 loop reads CASSYLQGHTGELFF. CDR3 DNA: TGTGCCAGCAGTTATTTACAGGGTCACACCGGGGAGCTGTTTTTT.

This clone came up a few times. The gene calls are TRBV18 and TRBJ1-1; D perhaps matches TRBD1 (5 bases). Germline loops: CDR1 KGHSH, CDR2 LQKENI. The V and J ends lost 4 bases and 6 bases respectively, with 9 bases between them. CDR3 length: 12 residues. CDR3 amino acids: CASSRDSPEAFF. CDR3 DNA sequence: TGTGCCAGCTCACGAGACAGCCCTGAAGCTTTCTTT.

This chain links TRBV30 with TRBJ1-2; 7 bases agree with TRBD1. V dropped 5 bases and J dropped 8; count of bases not matched to a gene: 11. CDR3 length equals 13 residues. CDR1 and CDR2 (germline): GTSNPN, SVGIG (reference sequence). The CDR3 here is CAWGWGSRGGYTF. In DNA, the CDR3 is TGTGCCTGGGGGTGGGGCTCCAGGGGGGGCTACACCTTC. Using reference TRBV30 and TRBJ1-2 for the parts outside the CDR3, the full variable domain is SQTIHQWPATLVQPVGSPLSLECTVEGTSNPNLYWYRQAAGRGLQLLFYSVGIGQISSEVPQNLSASRPQDRQFILSSKKLLLSDSGFYLCAWGWGSRGGYTFGSGTRLTVV.

V and J are TRBV18 and TRBJ1-4, with 9 bases aligning to TRBD1. Trimming cost V 6 bases and J 5 bases; bases outside gene matches: 4. CDR1 is KGHSH and CDR2 is LQKENI in the germline V gene. The CDR3 runs 14 residues. The CDR3 sequence is CASSRDRANEKLFF. CDR3 DNA sequence: TGTGCCAGCTCCCGGGACAGGGCGAATGAAAAACTGTTTTTT.

The rearrangement uses TRBV7-2 and TRBJ1-1; a weak D match, TRBD1 (6 bases). Per the germline V gene, CDR1 is SGHTA and CDR2 is FQGNSA. Trimming removed 5 bases from V and 0 bases from J, with 13 bases in between. The CDR3 loop spans 15 amino acids. Written as DNA, the CDR3 is TGTGCCAGCAGCCCGAGAGGGGGAGTGAACACTGAAGCTTTCTTT. Translated: CASSPRGGVNTEAFF.

The sample holds one count of this clone. This rearrangement joins TRBV6-1 to TRBJ2-3, with 14 positions matching TRBD2. V lost 1 base and J lost 8; bases outside the gene matches: 5. CDR1 is MNHNS and CDR2 is SASEGT in the germline V gene. This CDR3 has 16 amino acids. The CDR3 nucleotides read TGTGCCAGCAGTGAAGTGGGACTAGCGGGAGTGGGTACGCAGTATTTT. It is translated as CASSEVGLAGVGTQYF.

The CDR3: CASSFLEAGTEAFF. The DNA for the CDR3 is TGTGCCAGCAGTTTCCTTGAGGCTGGCACTGAAGCTTTCTTT. The rearrangement links TRBV6-2 or TRBV6-3 to TRBJ1-1, with D unresolved. This CDR3 contains 14 residues. Deletions cut 4 bases from V and 4 bases from J, with 13 bases between. Germline CDR1 and CDR2: MNHEY and SVGEGT.

CDR3 nucleotides: TGTGCCAGCTCACCGACAGGGTTTGGGGAAAAACTGTTTTTT. Residues: CASSPTGFGEKLFF. This chain connects TRBV18 to TRBJ1-4; 7 bases are shared with TRBD1. CDR3 length: 14 residues. J gave up 8 bases and V 3 bases, and 6 bases lay outside the gene matches. CDR1 is KGHSH and CDR2 is LQKENI in the germline V gene.

Note on this clone: Other DNA sequences of this sample code for an identical CDR3. The CDR3: CASSLRGGARSQPQHF. The CDR3 DNA sequence: TGTGCCAGCAGCTTACGGGGGGGGGCCAGGAGTCAGCCCCAGCATTTT. The V and J genes are TRBV7-2 and TRBJ1-5, with D maybe TRBD1 (6 bases). The ends were cut back, 2 bases at V and 6 bases at J, with 17 bases in the middle. Looked up from germline, CDR1 is SGHTA and CDR2 is FQGNSA. CDR3 length: 16 amino acids.

This clone showed up just a few times. The V and J genes are TRBV7-2 and TRBJ1-2; D gene uncertain. The germline CDR1 and CDR2 sequences are SGHTA and FQGNSA. The germline V and J ends were trimmed by 4 bases and 4 bases, with 13 bases remaining between them. The CDR3 runs 14 residues. The CDR3 DNA reads as TGTGCCAGCAGCTCGGATTCCAGAGTCTATGGCTACACCTTC. Translated: CASSSDSRVYGYTF.

V is TRBV6-2 or TRBV6-3 and J is TRBJ2-4; D is perhaps TRBD2 (6 bases). Germline CDR1 is MNHEY and CDR2 is SVGEGT. The V end was cut by 8 bases, the J end by 0 bases, with 14 bases between. CDR3 length equals 15 residues. CDR3 coding DNA: TGTGCCAGCGGTTTGCGGGACCGAGCCAAAAACATTCAGTACTTC. It encodes CASGLRDRAKNIQYF.

This clone was counted only a few times. V and J are TRBV6-5 and TRBJ1-4; D ambiguous. Germline assignment: CDR1 MNHEY and CDR2 SVGAGI. V was clipped by 6 bases and J by 3 bases, with 11 bases between them. CDR3 size: 14 residues. DNA of the CDR3: TGTGCCAGCAGACGGCGTCCGGCTAATGAAAAACTGTTTTTT. Translated: CASRRRPANEKLFF.

J is TRBJ1-5 and V is TRBV6-5; 7 nucleotides align to TRBD1. This CDR3 has 14 residues. Germline CDR1 reads MNHEY; CDR2 reads SVGAGI. V dropped 8 bases and J dropped 5; count of bases not matched to a gene: 9. CDR3 amino acids: CASGRQGHDQPQHF. As DNA, the CDR3 is TGTGCCAGCGGAAGACAGGGTCATGATCAGCCCCAGCATTTT.

This clone was observed once. The chain uses TRBV11-3 and TRBJ2-5; TRBD1 aligns across 8 bases. The V segment lost 5 bases and the J segment 5 bases; nucleotides outside the gene matches: 7. Germline CDR1 and CDR2: SGHNT and YENEEA. This CDR3 spans 14 amino acids. CDR3 sequence reads: CASSPRTGRETQYF. CDR3 coding DNA: TGTGCCAGCAGCCCACGGACAGGGAGGGAGACCCAGTACTTC.

This clone qualifies as medium-sized (0.01 to 0.1%). The J gene is TRBJ1-2, the V gene TRBV6-1; no clear D gene. V shed 2 bases and J shed 7 bases, with 11 bases lying between them. The CDR3 loop spans 13 amino acids. Germline CDR1 reads MNHNS; CDR2 reads SASEGT. CDR3 sequence: CASSELWVAGYTF. The DNA for the CDR3 is TGTGCCAGCAGTGAATTGTGGGTTGCTGGCTACACCTTC.

The chain recombines TRBV23-1 with TRBJ2-5; the D is unclear. TRBV23-1 carries the ORF label, with uncertain function. V was clipped by 2 bases and J by 6 bases, with 13 bases between them. This CDR3 has 14 residues. The CDR3 here is CASSQVGVVKTQYF. The DNA of the CDR3 is TGCGCCAGCAGTCAAGTTGGGGTAGTGAAGACCCAGTACTTC.